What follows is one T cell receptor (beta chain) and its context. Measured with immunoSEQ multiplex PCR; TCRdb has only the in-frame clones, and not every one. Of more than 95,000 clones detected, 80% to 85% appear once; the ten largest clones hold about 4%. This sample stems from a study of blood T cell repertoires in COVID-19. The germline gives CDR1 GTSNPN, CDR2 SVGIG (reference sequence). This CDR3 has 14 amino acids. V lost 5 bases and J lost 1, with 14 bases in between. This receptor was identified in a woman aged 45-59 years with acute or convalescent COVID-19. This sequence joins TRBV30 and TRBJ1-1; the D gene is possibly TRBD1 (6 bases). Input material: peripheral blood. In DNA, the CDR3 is TGTGCCTGGTCAGCGGGACACCCGAACACTGAAGCTTTCTTT. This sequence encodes CAWSAGHPNTEAFF.